This TCR beta chain was sequenced for a study of blood T cell repertoires in COVID-19. Study at large: Both acute and convalescent COVID-19 samples were obtained from the United States, Italy and Spain. T cells, B-cell-depleted T cells, or PBMCs provided the cDNA or gDNA that served as material.

As handled by the study authors: By means of reference gene primer amplification, nucleated cell counts were estimated. Sequencing was performed with immunoSEQ multiplex PCR; in TCRdb, only in-frame clones are kept and a portion is missing. From that table come the V and J calls and clone size; the DNA was used to work out D and trimming. Of roughly 100,000 clones listed, roughly three quarters are singletons. This clone was seen a single time. The CDR3 has 12 residues. From germline, CDR1 is MNHEY and CDR2 SVGAGI. Trimming stripped 7 bases from V and 6 bases from J, with 12 bases between. The material sequenced was peripheral blood. The V and J genes are TRBV6-5 and TRBJ1-2; D is uncertain. The receptor's source is an elderly woman with acute or convalescent COVID-19. CDR3 in amino acids: CASNRGVNGYTF. The DNA of the CDR3 is TGTGCCAGCAACCGGGGAGTGAATGGCTACACCTTC.